This TCR beta chain was recovered during a study of OX40 agonist ivuxolimab in advanced cancers. Profiling relied on immunoSEQ multiplex PCR, and the TCRdb table lists in-frame clones only, not all of them. The data hold about 88,000 clones, with about 83% observed a single time. Sequencing used CD4+ or CD8+ T cells sorted from blood, obtained in a trial of the OX40 agonist ivuxolimab. This receptor was identified in an adult with an advanced solid tumor such as melanoma, head and neck, liver or kidney cancer.

The CDR3 DNA follows: TGTGCCAGCAGTTACTCGACGGGACAGGGCAATGAGCAGTTCTTC. Encoded protein: CASSYSTGQGNEQFF. This chain joins TRBV6-5 and TRBJ2-1; 9 bases fit TRBD1. CDR3 length: 15 amino acids. CDR1 and CDR2 (germline): MNHEY, SVGAGI. Trimming removed 0 bases from V and 6 bases from J; junction bases left unmatched: 3.